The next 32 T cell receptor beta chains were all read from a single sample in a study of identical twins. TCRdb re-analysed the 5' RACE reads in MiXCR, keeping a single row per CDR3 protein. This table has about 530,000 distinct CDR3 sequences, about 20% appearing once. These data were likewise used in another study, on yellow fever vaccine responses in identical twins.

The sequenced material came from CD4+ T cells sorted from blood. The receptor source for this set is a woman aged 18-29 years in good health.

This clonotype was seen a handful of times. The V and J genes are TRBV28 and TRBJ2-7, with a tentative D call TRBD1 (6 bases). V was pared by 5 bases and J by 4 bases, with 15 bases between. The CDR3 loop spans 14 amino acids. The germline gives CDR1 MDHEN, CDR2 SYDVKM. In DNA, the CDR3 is TGTGCCAGCAGTATTCCAGGGGTTCCTTACGAGCAGTACGTC. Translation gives CASSIPGVPYEQYV.

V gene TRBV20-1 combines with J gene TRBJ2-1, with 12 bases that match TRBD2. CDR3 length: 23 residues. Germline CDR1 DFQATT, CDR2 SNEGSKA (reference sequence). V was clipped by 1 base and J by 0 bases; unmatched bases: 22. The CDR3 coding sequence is TGCAGTGCTAGAGCCCCTACAGGGTTTCGGACTAGCGGGAAATCAAGCTCCTACAATGAGCAGTTCTTC. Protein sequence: CSARAPTGFRTSGKSSSYNEQFF.

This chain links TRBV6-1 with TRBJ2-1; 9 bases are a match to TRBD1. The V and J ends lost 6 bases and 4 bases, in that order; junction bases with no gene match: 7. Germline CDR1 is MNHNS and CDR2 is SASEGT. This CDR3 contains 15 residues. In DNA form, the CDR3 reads TGTGCCAGCAGGGAACGGGACAGGGATTACAATGAGCAGTTCTTC. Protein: CASRERDRDYNEQFF.

Here the CDR3 DNA reads TGCGCCAGCAGCTTGGTTGGGGGGGTCGCGAACACCGGGGAGCTGTTTTTT. It codes for CASSLVGGVANTGELFF. V usage is TRBV5-1 and J usage is TRBJ2-2, with 7 bases aligning to TRBD2. CDR3 length: 17 amino acids. The trim removed 0 bases at V and 0 bases at J, leaving 5 bases unmatched. Germline CDR1 SGHRS, CDR2 YFSETQ.

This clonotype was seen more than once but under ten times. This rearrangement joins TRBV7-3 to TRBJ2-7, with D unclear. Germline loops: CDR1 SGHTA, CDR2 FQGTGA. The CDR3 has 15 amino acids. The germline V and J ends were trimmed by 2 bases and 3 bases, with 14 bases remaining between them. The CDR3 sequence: CASSLFPTTDYEQYF. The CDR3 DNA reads TGTGCCAGCAGCTTATTCCCGACAACCGACTACGAGCAGTACTTC.

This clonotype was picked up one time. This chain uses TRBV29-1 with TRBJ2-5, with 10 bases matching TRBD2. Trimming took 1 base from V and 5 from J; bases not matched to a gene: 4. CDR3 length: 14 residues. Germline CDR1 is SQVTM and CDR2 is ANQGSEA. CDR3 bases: TGCAGCGTTGAAGTGACAGCGGGAGGGGAGACCCAGTACTTC. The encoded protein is CSVEVTAGGETQYF.

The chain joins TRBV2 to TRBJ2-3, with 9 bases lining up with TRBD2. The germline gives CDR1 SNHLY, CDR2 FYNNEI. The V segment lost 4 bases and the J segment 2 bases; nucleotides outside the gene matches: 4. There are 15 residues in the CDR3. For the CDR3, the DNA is TGTGCCAGCAGTGGAGCGGGAGGTTACACAGATACGCAGTATTTT. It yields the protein CASSGAGGYTDTQYF.

In DNA, the CDR3 is TGTGCCAGCAGCTACGATTCGAAGGGGACGCAGTATTTT. This translates into CASSYDSKGTQYF. This chain joins TRBV7-8 and TRBJ2-3; tentatively, D is TRBD1 (5 bases). V lost 4 bases to trimming and J lost 9 bases, with 14 bases between them. The V gene's germline CDR1 is SGHVS and CDR2 FQNEAQ. This CDR3 has 13 amino acids.

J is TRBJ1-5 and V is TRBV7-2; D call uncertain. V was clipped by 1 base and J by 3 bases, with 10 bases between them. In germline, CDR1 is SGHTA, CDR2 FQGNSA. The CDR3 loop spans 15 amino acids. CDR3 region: CASSLGRGFNQPQHF. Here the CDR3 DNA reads TGTGCCAGCAGCTTAGGTCGCGGCTTCAATCAGCCCCAGCATTTT.

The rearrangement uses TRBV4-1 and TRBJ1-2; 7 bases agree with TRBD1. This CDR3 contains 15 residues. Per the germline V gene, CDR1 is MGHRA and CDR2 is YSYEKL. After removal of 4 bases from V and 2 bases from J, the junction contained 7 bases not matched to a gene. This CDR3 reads CASSPFGQENYGYTF. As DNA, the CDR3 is TGCGCCAGCAGCCCCTTTGGACAGGAGAACTATGGCTACACCTTC.

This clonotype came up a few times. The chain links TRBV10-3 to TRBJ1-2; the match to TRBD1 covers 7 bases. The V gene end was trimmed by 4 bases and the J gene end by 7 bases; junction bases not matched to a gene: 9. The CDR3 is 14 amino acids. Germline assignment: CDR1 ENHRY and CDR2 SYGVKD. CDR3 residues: CAISGGQGVGGYTF. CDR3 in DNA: TGTGCCATCAGTGGAGGCCAGGGGGTAGGTGGCTACACCTTC.

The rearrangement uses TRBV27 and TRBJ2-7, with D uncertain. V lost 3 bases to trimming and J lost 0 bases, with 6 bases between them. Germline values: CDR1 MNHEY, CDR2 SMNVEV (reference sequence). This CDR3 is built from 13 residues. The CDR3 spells CASSFLSSYEQYF. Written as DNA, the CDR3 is TGTGCCAGCAGTTTTCTGTCCTCCTACGAGCAGTACTTC.

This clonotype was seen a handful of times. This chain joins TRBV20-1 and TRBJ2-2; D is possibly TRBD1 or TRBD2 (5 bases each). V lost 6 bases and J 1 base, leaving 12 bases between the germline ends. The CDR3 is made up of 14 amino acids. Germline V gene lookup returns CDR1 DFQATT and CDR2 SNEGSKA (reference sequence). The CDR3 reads CSAYGTGNTGELFF. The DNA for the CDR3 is TGCAGTGCGTACGGGACGGGGAACACCGGGGAGCTGTTTTTT.

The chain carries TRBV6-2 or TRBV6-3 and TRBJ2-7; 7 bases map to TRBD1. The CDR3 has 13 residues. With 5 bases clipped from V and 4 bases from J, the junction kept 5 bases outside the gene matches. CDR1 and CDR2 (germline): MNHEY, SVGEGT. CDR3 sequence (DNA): TGTGCCAGCAGTAATACAGGGGAATACGAGCAGTACGTC. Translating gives CASSNTGEYEQYV.

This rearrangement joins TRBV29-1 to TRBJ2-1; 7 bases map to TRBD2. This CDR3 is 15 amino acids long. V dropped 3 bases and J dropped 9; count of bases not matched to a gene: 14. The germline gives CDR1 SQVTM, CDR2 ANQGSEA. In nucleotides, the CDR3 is TGCAGCGTTGAGGGTGGCGCGGGAGCTTTTGGTGAGCAGTTCTTC. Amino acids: CSVEGGAGAFGEQFF.

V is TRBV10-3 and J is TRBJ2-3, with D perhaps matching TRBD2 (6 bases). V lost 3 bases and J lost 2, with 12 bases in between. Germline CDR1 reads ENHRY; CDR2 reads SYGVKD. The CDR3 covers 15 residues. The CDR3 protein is CAISDSLATTDTQYF. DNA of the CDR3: TGTGCCATCAGTGACAGCCTAGCGACCACAGATACGCAGTATTTT.

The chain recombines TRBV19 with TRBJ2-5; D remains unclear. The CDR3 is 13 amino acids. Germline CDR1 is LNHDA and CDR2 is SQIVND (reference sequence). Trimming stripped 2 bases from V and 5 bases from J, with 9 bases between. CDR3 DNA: TGTGCCAGTAGTATAATAGGGATTGAGACCCAGTACTTC. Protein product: CASSIIGIETQYF.

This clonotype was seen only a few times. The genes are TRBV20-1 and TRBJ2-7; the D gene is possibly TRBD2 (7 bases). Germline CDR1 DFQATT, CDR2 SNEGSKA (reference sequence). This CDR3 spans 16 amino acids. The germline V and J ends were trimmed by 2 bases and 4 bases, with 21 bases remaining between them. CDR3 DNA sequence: TGCAGTGCTAGAAAACCGATAGGGAGGGGGGGGTACGAGCAGTACGTC. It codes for CSARKPIGRGGYEQYV.

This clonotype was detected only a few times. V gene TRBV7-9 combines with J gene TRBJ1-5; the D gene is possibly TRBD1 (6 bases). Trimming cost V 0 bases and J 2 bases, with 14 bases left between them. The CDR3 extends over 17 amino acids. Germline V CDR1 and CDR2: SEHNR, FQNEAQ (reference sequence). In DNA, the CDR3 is TGTGCCAGCAGCTTAGCGGTACAGGGTGTCCGCAATCAGCCCCAGCATTTT. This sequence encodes CASSLAVQGVRNQPQHF.

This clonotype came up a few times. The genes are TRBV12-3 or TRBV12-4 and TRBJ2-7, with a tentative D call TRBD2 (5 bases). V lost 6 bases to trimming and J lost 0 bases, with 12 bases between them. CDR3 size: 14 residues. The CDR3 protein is CASRRGAASYEQYF. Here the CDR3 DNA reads TGTGCCAGCAGGAGAGGAGCGGCCTCCTACGAGCAGTACTTC.

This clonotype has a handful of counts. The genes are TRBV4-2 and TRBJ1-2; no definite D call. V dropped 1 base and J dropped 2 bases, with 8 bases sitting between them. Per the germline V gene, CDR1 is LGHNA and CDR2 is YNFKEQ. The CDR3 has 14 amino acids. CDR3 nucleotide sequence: TGTGCCAGCAGCCAAGGGCTCAGAAACTATGGCTACACCTTC. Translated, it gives CASSQGLRNYGYTF.

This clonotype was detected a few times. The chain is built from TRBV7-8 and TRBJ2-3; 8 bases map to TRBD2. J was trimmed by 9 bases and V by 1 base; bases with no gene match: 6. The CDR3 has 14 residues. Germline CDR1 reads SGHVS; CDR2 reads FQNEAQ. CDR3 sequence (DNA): TGTGCCAGCAGCTTAGGAGTTAGCGGGGACACGCAGTATTTT. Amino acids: CASSLGVSGDTQYF.

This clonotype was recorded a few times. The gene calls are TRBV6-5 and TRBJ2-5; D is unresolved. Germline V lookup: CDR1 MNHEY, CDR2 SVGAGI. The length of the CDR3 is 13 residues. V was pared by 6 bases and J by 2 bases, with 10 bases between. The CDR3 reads CASRYSVQETQYF. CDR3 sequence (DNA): TGTGCCAGCAGGTACAGCGTACAAGAGACCCAGTACTTC.

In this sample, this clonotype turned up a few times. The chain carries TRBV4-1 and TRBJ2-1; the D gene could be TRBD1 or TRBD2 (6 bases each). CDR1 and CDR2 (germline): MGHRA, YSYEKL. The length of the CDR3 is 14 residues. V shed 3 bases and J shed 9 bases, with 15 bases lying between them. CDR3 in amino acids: CASSHPQGRTEQFF. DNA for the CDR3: TGCGCCAGCAGCCACCCGCAGGGGAGGACTGAGCAGTTCTTC.

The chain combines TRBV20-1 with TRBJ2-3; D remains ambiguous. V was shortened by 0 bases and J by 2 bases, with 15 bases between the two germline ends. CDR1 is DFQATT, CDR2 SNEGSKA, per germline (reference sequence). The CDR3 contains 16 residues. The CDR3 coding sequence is TGCAGTGCTAGAGATGGGCAGGACGCAGACACAGATACGCAGTATTTT. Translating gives CSARDGQDADTDTQYF.

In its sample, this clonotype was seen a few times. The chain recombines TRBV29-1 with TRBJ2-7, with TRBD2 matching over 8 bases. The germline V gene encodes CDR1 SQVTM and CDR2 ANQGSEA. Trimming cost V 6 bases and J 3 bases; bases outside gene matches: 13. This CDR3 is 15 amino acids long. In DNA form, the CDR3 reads TGCAGCGTAGCTACGACGGCCGGGACTAGCTACGAGCAGTACTTC. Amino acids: CSVATTAGTSYEQYF.

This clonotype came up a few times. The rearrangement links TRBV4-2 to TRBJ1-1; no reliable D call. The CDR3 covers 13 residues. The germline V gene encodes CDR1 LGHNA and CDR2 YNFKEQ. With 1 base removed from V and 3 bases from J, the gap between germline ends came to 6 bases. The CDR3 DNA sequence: TGTGCCAGCAGCCAAGTAACGGACACTGAAGCTTTCTTT. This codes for CASSQVTDTEAFF.

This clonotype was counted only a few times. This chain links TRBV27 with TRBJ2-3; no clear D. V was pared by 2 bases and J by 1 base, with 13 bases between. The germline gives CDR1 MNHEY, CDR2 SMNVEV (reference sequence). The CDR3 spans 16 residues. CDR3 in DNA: TGTGCCAGCAGTTTAAAGGGCAATGAGGGCACAGATACGCAGTATTTT. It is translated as CASSLKGNEGTDTQYF.

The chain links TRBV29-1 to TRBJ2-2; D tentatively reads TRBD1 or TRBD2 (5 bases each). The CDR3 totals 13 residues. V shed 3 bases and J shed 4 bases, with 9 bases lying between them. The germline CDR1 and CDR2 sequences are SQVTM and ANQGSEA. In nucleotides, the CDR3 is TGCAGCGTTGACCGGGGCATCACCGGGGAGCTGTTTTTT. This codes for CSVDRGITGELFF.

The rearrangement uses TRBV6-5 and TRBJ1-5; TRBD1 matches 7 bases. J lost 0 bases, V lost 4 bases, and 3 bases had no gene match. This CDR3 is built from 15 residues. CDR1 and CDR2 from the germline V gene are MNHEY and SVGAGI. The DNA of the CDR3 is TGTGCCAGCAGTTGGGACAGAAATAGCAATCAGCCCCAGCATTTT. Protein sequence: CASSWDRNSNQPQHF.

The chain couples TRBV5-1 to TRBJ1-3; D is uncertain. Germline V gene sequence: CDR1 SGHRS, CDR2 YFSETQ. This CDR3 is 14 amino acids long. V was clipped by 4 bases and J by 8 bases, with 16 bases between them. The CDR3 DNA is TGCGCCAGCAGCCAAGGACTGATCGTTGACACCATATATTTT. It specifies CASSQGLIVDTIYF.

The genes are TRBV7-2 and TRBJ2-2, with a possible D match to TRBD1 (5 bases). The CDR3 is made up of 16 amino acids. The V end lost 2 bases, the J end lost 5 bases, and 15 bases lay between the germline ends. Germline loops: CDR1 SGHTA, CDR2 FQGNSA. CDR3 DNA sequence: TGTGCCAGCAGCTTATTCGGCAGGGTGGAGACCGGGGAGCTGTTTTTT. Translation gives CASSLFGRVETGELFF. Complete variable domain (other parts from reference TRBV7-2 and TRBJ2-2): GAGVSQSPSNKVTEKGKDVELRCDPISGHTALYWYRQSLGQGLEFLIYFQGNSAPDKSGLPSDRFSAERTGGSVSTLTIQRTQQEDSAVYLCASSLFGRVETGELFFGEGSRLTVL.